A single sample gave rise to the 21 T cell receptor beta chains below, sequenced in a study of blood T cell repertoires in COVID-19. Sequenced by immunoSEQ multiplex PCR; TCRdb stores in-frame clones only, minus some. The table records under 350,000 clones, around nine tenths of them present only once. The sequencing input was PBMCs or T cells enriched from blood (not recorded which). These receptors were taken from a young woman who had recovered from COVID-19.

This clone occurred a few times. The J gene is TRBJ1-6, the V gene TRBV15, with D tentatively TRBD1 (5 bases). The CDR3 contains 14 residues. Per germline, CDR1 LNHNV and CDR2 YYDKDF (reference sequence). Trimming stripped 6 bases from V and 10 bases from J, with 16 bases between. CDR3 region: CATRRSRAGSPLHF. CDR3 DNA sequence: TGTGCCACCAGAAGGTCCAGGGCTGGGTCACCCCTCCACTTT.

The rearrangement joins TRBV6-8 to TRBJ2-2; 7 nucleotides align to TRBD2. The V segment lost 5 bases and the J segment 4 bases; nucleotides outside the gene matches: 10. Germline lookup yields CDR1 MNHGY and CDR2 SAAAGT. CDR3 length equals 16 residues. The CDR3 bases are TGTGCCAGCAGTCACCCGACTAGCTGGCGCACCGGGGAGCTGTTTTTT. This sequence encodes CASSHPTSWRTGELFF.

The V call is TRBV12-3 or TRBV12-4, the J call TRBJ1-4; D is unresolved. This CDR3 is 12 amino acids long. The ends were cut back, 3 bases at V and 7 bases at J, with 6 bases in the middle. Written as DNA, the CDR3 is TGTGCCAGCAGTTTTCGCGCTGAAAAACTGTTTTTT. As protein: CASSFRAEKLFF.

The chain joins TRBV18 to TRBJ2-7; tentatively, D is TRBD1 (5 bases). Trimming shortened V by 1 base and J by 4 bases, and 11 bases separated the two germline ends. Per the germline V gene, CDR1 is KGHSH and CDR2 is LQKENI. This CDR3 is 14 amino acids long. The CDR3 protein is CASSPRQGRYEQYF. CDR3 nucleotide sequence: TGTGCCAGCTCACCACGGCAGGGTCGGTACGAGCAGTACTTC.

A single count supports this clone. With a much larger clone just one base away, this may be a read error. The V call is TRBV11-3, the J call TRBJ2-1; TRBD2 agrees at 14 bases. The germline gives CDR1 SGHNT, CDR2 YENEEA. Trimming took 4 bases from V and 8 from J; bases not matched to a gene: 4. This CDR3 is 15 amino acids long. The chain's CDR3 is CASSSGLAGVDEQFF. The CDR3 DNA sequence: TGTGCCAGCAGCTCGGGACTAGCGGGAGTGGATGAGCAGTTCTTC.

J is TRBJ2-7 and V is TRBV27; D is unresolved. V lost 7 bases and J lost 2, with 12 bases in between. This CDR3 is 13 amino acids long. The V gene's germline CDR1 is MNHEY and CDR2 SMNVEV (reference sequence). CDR3 sequence reads: CASTETGTYEQYF. CDR3 coding DNA: TGTGCCAGCACCGAGACTGGAACCTACGAGCAGTACTTC.

On this clone itself: At one of its ends the junction is not consistent with the germline gene, which may arise from a read error. The chain uses TRBV19 and TRBJ1-4, with D unclear. Germline CDR1 LNHDA, CDR2 SQIVND (reference sequence). The CDR3 is 13 amino acids. CDR3 residues: CASRTVTSEKLFF. CDR3 nucleotides: TGTGCCAGTAGAACCGTCACTAGTGAAAAACTGTTTTTT.

CDR3 loop: CATSASGEPYNEQFF. The DNA for the CDR3 is TGTGCCACCAGTGCCTCAGGGGAACCCTACAATGAGCAGTTCTTC. The chain links TRBV24-1 to TRBJ2-1, with a weak D call TRBD1 (6 bases). CDR3 size: 15 residues. Germline V gives CDR1 KGHDR, CDR2 SFDVKD. Deletions cut 5 bases from V and 2 bases from J, with 12 bases between.

The chain has TRBV11-2 and TRBJ1-2; the D gene is possibly TRBD1 (5 bases). Germline V gives CDR1 SGHAT, CDR2 FQNNGV. V was cut by 5 bases and J by 8 bases, with 15 bases left in between. This CDR3 has 13 residues. This CDR3 reads CASSPPTRGGYTF. The CDR3 DNA sequence: TGTGCCAGCAGCCCCCCCACAAGGGGAGGCTACACCTTC.

V and J are TRBV29-1 and TRBJ1-1; 8 nucleotides match TRBD1. The J segment lost 1 base and the V segment lost 6 bases, leaving 4 bases of the junction unmatched. The CDR3 covers 13 residues. Germline V gene data show CDR1 as SQVTM and CDR2 as ANQGSEA. The CDR3 sequence is CSVSDRGNTEAFF. The CDR3 nucleotides read TGCAGCGTCTCTGACAGGGGGAACACTGAAGCTTTCTTT.

J is TRBJ2-7 and V is TRBV6-5; tentatively, D is TRBD1 (5 bases). The CDR3 length is 16 residues. The V gene lost 0 bases and the J gene lost 5 bases, with 17 bases spanning the gap. CDR1 is MNHEY, CDR2 SVGAGI, per germline. This CDR3 is CASSYSFARAANEQYF. CDR3 in DNA: TGTGCCAGCAGTTACTCGTTCGCCAGGGCGGCGAACGAGCAGTACTTC.

The chain is built from TRBV7-3 and TRBJ1-1; TRBD1 is a possible D gene (5 bases). Trimming left V 5 bases short and J 4 bases short, with 14 bases between. Germline V gene sequence: CDR1 SGHTA, CDR2 FQGTGA. The length of the CDR3 is 14 residues. The CDR3, as DNA: TGTGCCAGCAGCCCCTCGGGGGTGAGCACTGAAGCTTTCTTT. Its protein is CASSPSGVSTEAFF.

This clone was seen a single time. Other DNA sequences in the same sample also yield this CDR3. This chain joins TRBV10-3 and TRBJ2-1; 7 bases are shared with TRBD2. With V trimmed by 4 bases and J by 3 bases, 3 bases remained unmatched. This CDR3 is built from 14 residues. Germline CDR1 is ENHRY and CDR2 is SYGVKD. The CDR3 is CAISGLADYNEQFF. DNA for the CDR3: TGTGCCATCAGTGGACTAGCAGACTACAATGAGCAGTTCTTC.

The chain has TRBV7-9 and TRBJ1-2, with TRBD1 identical over 9 bases. The germline CDR1 and CDR2 sequences are SEHNR and FQNEAQ (reference sequence). With 7 bases clipped from V and 6 bases from J, the junction kept 12 bases outside the gene matches. The CDR3 has 15 residues. CDR3 DNA sequence: TGTGCCAGCACCCCAGGGGGACAGGGTAGGAATGGCTACACCTTC. Encoded protein: CASTPGGQGRNGYTF.

The chain joins TRBV5-1 to TRBJ2-1, with 7 bases fitting TRBD2. This CDR3 contains 16 residues. Losses at the gene ends were 0 bases for V and 6 bases for J; bases not matched to a gene: 9. Germline CDR1 and CDR2: SGHRS and YFSETQ. CDR3 bases: TGCGCCAGCAGCTTGGTGTTCGCGGGGGATTTCAATGAGCAGTTCTTC. Amino acids: CASSLVFAGDFNEQFF.

Written as DNA, the CDR3 is TGCGCCAGCAGCCAAGAAGGACTATCGAGCTCCTACGAGCAGTACTTC. Translated: CASSQEGLSSSYEQYF. The chain is built from TRBV4-1 and TRBJ2-7; D may be TRBD2 (6 bases). Germline CDR1 MGHRA, CDR2 YSYEKL. This CDR3 comprises 16 residues. V lost 0 bases, J lost 0 bases, and 12 bases lay in between.

The chain combines TRBV4-1 with TRBJ2-7; 7 nucleotides agree with TRBD2. The CDR3 is 14 residues long. The germline V gene has CDR1 MGHRA and CDR2 YSYEKL. Losses at the gene ends were 1 base for V and 3 bases for J; bases not matched to a gene: 3. The CDR3 nucleotides read TGCGCCAGCAGCCAAGTCGGGGGGAACTACGAGCAGTACTTC. Translated: CASSQVGGNYEQYF.

The chain uses TRBV7-9 and TRBJ1-4; 9 positions agree with TRBD1. CDR1 and CDR2 from the germline V gene are SEHNR and FQNEAQ (reference sequence). The CDR3 extends over 17 amino acids. J lost 5 bases, V lost 4 bases, and 11 bases had no gene match. In nucleotides, the CDR3 is TGTGCCAGCAGCTCTGGCCTAACCGGGACAGGGAATGAAAAACTGTTTTTT. Translation gives CASSSGLTGTGNEKLFF.

The chain uses TRBV2 and TRBJ2-3; D may be TRBD1 (6 bases). The germline gives CDR1 SNHLY, CDR2 FYNNEI. The ends were cut back, 5 bases at V and 2 bases at J, with 11 bases in the middle. The CDR3 totals 14 residues. The chain's CDR3 is CASSKQGLTDTQYF. CDR3 bases: TGTGCCAGCAGTAAACAGGGCCTCACAGATACGCAGTATTTT.

The rearrangement joins TRBV30 to TRBJ1-6; no definite D call. Germline loops: CDR1 GTSNPN, CDR2 SVGIG (reference sequence). The V and J ends lost 0 bases and 8 bases respectively, with 5 bases between them. This CDR3 is 12 amino acids long. The CDR3 coding sequence is TGTGCCTGGAGTGTTCCCTATTCACCCCTCCACTTT. Its translation is CAWSVPYSPLHF. Full variable domain (remainder filled in from reference TRBV30 and TRBJ1-6): SQTIHQWPATLVQPVGSPLSLECTVEGTSNPNLYWYRQAAGRGLQLLFYSVGIGQISSEVPQNLSASRPQDRQFILSSKKLLLSDSGFYLCAWSVPYSPLHFGNGTRLTVT.

The V gene is TRBV5-1, the J gene TRBJ2-6, with 9 bases that match TRBD1. Germline V gene lookup returns CDR1 SGHRS and CDR2 YFSETQ. V dropped 2 bases and J dropped 0; count of bases not matched to a gene: 12. The CDR3 has 20 residues. CDR3 DNA: TGCGCCAGCAGCTTTACCGGGACAGGGTTCCAAAGCTCTGGGGCCAACGTCCTGACTTTC. It codes for CASSFTGTGFQSSGANVLTF.